This T cell receptor beta chain originates from a study of liver allograft versus peripheral blood T cells. Overall study context: Graft-liver T cell receptor repertoires were compared against recipient peripheral blood repertoires. Study observations and caveats: Repertoires found inside liver allografts reportedly differed from T cell receptor repertoires in peripheral blood.

This clonotype was recorded a few times. Antigen unknown. TCRdb re-called the reads through MiXCR, storing one row per CDR3 protein. Of 8,500 to 10,000 distinct CDR3 sequences in the sample, 20% to 30% are singletons; the top ten hold about 8.5%. The CDR3 spans 14 residues. Germline V gene lookup returns CDR1 MNHNY and CDR2 SVGAGI (reference sequence). V was pared by 6 bases and J by 0 bases, with 12 bases between. The chain employs TRBV6-6 and TRBJ2-7, with no clear D. The source is a human patient who had a liver transplant. Some T cells may be the graft donor's. The CDR3 nucleotides are TGTGCCAGCAGGCCACCGACAAACTCCTACGAGCAGTACTTC. It codes for CASRPPTNSYEQYF.